The entry below describes one T cell receptor (beta chain). The antigen it binds to is not known. The input lacks base qualities; no much larger clone sits a single base away. This sample was included in a study of blood T cell repertoires in COVID-19 (dated by TCRdb to the early 2020s). About the full investigation: The collaborator samples originated in the United States, Italy and Spain and spanned the acute and convalescent phases of COVID-19. The repertoires were made available in a free public database intended to serve as a resource for research on the immune response to SARS-CoV-2. Samples came from the ongoing ImmuneRACE study (first 160 participants) plus 1,254 subjects from 6 global collaborators. The sample metadata nearly always contained a de-identified subject ID, COVID-19 status, age in years and sex. Deeply sampled blood TCRbeta repertoires from subjects exposed to, actively infected with, or recovered from COVID-19 were included in the dataset. Where HLA class I and class II types were available, the types were taken from metadata supplied by the sample provider, not from assay-based typing. The prospective study material was composed of cDNA or gDNA derived from T cells, B-cell-depleted T cells, or PBMCs. General study outcomes and caveats: The quantity of clinical and demographic metadata differed by source and by participant and was supplied without curation.

The CDR3 goes from the cysteine to the phenylalanine over 16 residues. Only the CDR3 portion is preserved as DNA: 48 bases, with reading frame beginning at the first base. CDR1 and CDR2 were assigned from the germline V gene as SGHVS and FNYEAQ. Clipping removes 5 bases from V and 7 bases from J, with 17 as the unmatched junction base count. TCRbeta CDR3 regions were amplified from genomic DNA by means of the immunoSEQ Assay, a bias-controlled multiplex PCR. Per the source publication's procedure: Within the assay, amplification of reference gene primers was used to estimate how many nucleated cells each sample contained. Sequence reads were collapsed and filtered to measure the absolute abundance of every unique TCRbeta CDR3 rearrangement. Productive Simpson clonality was computed per sample as the square root of Simpson's diversity index over productive rearrangements. This immuneACCESS table, as held by TCRdb, lists in-frame sequences with V and J called but not all clones. Of the missing ones, under half trace to an unresolved V gene in checked studies; the others have no known cause. D and trimming come from the DNA, and the V and J calls and clone size come from that table. The sample data list approximately 240,000 clones, and about 79% of these were observed just once. 1.2% to 1.5% of the sample belongs to the ten largest clones.

A second Seattle source provided samples from volunteer blood donors who had recovered from COVID-19. Whole blood was collected in K2EDTA tubes by collaborating institutions according to the institutions' own protocols. Collaborator samples were shipped for TCRbeta analysis as frozen whole blood, isolated PBMCs, or DNA extracted from either sample type. Recombination joined TRBV7-6 with TRBJ2-7; TRBD1 aligns with 7 central bases. This sequence originates from a woman in her thirties or forties who had recovered from COVID-19. The specimen sequenced was peripheral blood. The CDR3 protein sequence reads: CASSPATGTVVGEQYF. Here is the DNA: TGTGCCAGCAGCCCGGCCACCGGGACAGTCGTCGGGGAGCAGTACTTC.